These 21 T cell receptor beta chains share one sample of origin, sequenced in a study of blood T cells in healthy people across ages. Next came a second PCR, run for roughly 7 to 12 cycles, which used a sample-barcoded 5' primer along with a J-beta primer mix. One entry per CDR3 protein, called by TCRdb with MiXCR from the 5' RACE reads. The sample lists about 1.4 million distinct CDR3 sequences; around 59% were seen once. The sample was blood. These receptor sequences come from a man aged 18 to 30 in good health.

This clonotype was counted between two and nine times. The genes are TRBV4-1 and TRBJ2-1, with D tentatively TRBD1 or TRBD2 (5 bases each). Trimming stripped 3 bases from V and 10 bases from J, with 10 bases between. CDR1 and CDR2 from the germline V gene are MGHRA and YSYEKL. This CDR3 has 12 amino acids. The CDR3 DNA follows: TGCGCCAGCAGCCACCAAGAGGGGGAGCAGTTCTTC. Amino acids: CASSHQEGEQFF.

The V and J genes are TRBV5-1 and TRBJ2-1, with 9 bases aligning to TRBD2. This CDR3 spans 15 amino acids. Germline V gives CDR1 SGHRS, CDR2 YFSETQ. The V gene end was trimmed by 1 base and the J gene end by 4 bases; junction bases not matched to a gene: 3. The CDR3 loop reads CASSLTSGLYNEQFF. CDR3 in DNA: TGCGCCAGCAGCTTGACTAGCGGGTTATACAATGAGCAGTTCTTC.

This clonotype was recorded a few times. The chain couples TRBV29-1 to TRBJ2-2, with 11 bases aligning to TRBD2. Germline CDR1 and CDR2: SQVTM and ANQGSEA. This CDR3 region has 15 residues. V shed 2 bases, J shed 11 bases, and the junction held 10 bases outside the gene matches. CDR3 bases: TGCAGCGTTGAAAGTCTAGCGGGAGGTTTTGGCGAGCTGTTTTTT. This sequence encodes CSVESLAGGFGELFF.

The DNA for the CDR3 is TGTGCCAGCAGCCAAGGATCTCAGCTCCACTTT. It is translated as CASSQGSQLHF. The rearrangement uses TRBV4-2 and TRBJ1-6; D not resolved. This CDR3 has 11 amino acids. Trimming removed 1 base at V and 16 bases at J, with 8 bases between. Germline CDR1 and CDR2: LGHNA and YNFKEQ.

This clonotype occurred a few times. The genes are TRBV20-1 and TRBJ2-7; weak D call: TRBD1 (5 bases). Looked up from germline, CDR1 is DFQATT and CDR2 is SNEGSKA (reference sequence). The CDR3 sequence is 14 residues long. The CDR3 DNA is TGCAGCGCCCACACACAGGACGTGCCCTACGAGCAGTACTTC. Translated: CSAHTQDVPYEQYF.

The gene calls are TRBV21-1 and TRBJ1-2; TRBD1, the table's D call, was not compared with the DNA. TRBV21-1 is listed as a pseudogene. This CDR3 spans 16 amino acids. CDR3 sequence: CASSMSIGQDVYGYTF. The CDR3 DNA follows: TGTGCCAGCAGCATGAGTATTGGACAGGATGTCTATGGCTACACCTTC.

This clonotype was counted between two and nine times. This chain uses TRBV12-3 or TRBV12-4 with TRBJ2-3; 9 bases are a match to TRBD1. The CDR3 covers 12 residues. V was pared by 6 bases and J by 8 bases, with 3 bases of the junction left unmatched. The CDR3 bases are TGTGCCAGCAGCCTGGGACAGGGTACGCAGTATTTT. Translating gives CASSLGQGTQYF.

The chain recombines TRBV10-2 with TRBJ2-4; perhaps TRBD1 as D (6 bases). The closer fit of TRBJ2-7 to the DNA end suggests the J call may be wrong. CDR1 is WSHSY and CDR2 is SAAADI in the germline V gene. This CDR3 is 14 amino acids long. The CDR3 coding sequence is TGCGCCAGCAGTGAGGCAGGGGTCTACTACGAGCAGTACTTC. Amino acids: CASSEAGVYYEQYF.

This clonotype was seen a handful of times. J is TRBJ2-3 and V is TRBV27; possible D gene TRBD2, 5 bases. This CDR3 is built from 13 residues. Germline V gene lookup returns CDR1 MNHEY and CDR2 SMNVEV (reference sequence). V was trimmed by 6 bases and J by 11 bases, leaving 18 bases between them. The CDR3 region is CASSYRRVYEQYF. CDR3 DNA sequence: TGTGCCAGCAGCTATAGGCGGGTCTACGAGCAGTATTTT.

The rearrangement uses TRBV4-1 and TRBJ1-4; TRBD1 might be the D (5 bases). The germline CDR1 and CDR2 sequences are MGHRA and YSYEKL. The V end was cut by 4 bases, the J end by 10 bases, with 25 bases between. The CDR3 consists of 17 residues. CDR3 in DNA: TGCGCCAGCAGCCCACGAGGAGCCGACAGCTCCCCTGGAAAACTGTTTTTT. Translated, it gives CASSPRGADSSPGKLFF.

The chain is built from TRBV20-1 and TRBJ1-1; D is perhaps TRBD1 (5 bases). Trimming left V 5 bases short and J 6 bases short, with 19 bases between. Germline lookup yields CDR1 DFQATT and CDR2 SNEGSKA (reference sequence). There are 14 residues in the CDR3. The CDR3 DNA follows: TGCAGTGCTCAATTGACAGTCGGTCGCCCTGAAGCTTTCTTT. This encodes CSAQLTVGRPEAFF.

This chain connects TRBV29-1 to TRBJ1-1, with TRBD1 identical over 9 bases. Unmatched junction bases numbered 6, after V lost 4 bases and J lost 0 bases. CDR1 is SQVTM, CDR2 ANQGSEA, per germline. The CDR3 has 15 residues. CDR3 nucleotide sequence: TGCAGCGTTGTGGGACAGGGCGACCTGAACACTGAAGCTTTCTTT. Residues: CSVVGQGDLNTEAFF.

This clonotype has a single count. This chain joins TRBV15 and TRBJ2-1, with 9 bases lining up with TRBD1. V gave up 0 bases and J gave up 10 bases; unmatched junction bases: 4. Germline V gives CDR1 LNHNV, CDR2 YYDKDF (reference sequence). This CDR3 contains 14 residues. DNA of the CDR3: TGTGCCACCAGCAGAGAGGGACAGGGAAACGAGCAGTTCTTC. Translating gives CATSREGQGNEQFF.

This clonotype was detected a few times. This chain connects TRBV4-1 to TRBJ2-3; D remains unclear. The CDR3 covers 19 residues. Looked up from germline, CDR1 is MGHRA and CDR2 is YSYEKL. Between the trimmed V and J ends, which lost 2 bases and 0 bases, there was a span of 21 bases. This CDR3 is CASSQTDSRVVSSTDTQYF. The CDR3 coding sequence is TGCGCCAGCAGCCAAACTGACTCCCGCGTAGTTTCAAGCACAGATACGCAGTATTTT.

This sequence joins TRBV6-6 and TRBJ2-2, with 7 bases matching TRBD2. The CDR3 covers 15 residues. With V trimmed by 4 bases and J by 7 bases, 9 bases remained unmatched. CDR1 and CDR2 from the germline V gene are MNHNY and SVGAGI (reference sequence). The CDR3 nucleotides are TGTGCCAGCAGTTCTCCGACTAGCTTTGGCGGGGAGCTGTTTTTT. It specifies CASSSPTSFGGELFF.

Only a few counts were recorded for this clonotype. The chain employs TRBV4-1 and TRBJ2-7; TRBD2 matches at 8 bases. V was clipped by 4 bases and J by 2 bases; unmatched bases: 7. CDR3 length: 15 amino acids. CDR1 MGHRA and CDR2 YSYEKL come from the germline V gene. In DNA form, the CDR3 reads TGCGCCAGCAGCCCCACTAGCGGAGCTCCCTACGAGCAGTACTTC. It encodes CASSPTSGAPYEQYF.

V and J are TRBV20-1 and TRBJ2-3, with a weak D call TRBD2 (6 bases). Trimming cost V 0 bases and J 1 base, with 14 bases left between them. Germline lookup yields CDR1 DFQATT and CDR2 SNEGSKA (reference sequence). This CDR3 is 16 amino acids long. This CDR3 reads CSARDLGGARTDTQYF. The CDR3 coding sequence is TGCAGTGCTAGAGATTTGGGCGGGGCTCGCACAGATACGCAGTATTTT.

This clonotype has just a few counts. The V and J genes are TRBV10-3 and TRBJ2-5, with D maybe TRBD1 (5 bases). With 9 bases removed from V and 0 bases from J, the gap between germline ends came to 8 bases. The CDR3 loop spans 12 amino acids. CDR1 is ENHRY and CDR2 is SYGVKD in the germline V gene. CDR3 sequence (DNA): TGTGCCATTGGGGCTAACCAAGAGACCCAGTACTTC. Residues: CAIGANQETQYF.

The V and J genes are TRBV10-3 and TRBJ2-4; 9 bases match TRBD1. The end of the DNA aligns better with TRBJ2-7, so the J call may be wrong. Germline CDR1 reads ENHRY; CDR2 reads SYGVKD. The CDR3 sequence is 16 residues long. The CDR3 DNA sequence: TGTGCCATCAGTGGGGCTGGGACAGGGTTCTGGTACGAGCAGTACTTC. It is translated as CAISGAGTGFWYEQYF.

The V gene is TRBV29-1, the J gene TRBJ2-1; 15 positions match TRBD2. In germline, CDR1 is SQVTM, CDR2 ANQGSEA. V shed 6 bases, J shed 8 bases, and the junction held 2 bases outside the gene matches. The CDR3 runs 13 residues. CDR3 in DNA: TGCAGCGTCGGACTAGCGGGGGGGGATGAGCAGTTCTTC. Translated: CSVGLAGGDEQFF.

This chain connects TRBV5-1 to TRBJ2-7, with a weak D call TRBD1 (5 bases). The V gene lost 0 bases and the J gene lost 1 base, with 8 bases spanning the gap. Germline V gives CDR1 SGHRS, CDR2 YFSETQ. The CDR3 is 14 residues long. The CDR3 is CASSLEDTSYEQYF. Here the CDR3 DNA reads TGCGCCAGCAGCTTGGAGGACACATCCTACGAGCAGTACTTC.